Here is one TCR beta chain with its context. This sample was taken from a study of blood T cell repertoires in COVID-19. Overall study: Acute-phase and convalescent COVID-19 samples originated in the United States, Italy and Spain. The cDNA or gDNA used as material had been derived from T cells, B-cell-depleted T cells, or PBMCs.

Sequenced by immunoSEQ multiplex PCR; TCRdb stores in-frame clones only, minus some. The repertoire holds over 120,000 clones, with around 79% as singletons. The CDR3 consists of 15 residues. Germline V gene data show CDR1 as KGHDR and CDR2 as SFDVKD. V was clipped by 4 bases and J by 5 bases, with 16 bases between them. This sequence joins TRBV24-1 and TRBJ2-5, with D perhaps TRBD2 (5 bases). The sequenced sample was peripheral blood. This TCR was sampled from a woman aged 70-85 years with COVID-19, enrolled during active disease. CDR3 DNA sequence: TGTGCCACCAGTGACACCGGGATCATCGGGGAGACCCAGTACTTC. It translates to CATSDTGIIGETQYF.